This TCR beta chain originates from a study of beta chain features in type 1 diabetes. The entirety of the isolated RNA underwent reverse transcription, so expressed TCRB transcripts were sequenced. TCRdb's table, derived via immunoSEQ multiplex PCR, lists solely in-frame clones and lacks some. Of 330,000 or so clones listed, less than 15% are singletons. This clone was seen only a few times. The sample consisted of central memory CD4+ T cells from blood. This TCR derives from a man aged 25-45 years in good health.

The DNA for the CDR3 is TGTGCCAGCAGTGATTCAGCGCCCACCGGGGAGCTGTTTTTT. Translating gives CASSDSAPTGELFF. The chain recombines TRBV6-1 with TRBJ2-2, with unresolved D. This CDR3 has 14 amino acids. Germline loops: CDR1 MNHNS, CDR2 SASEGT. V was cut by 3 bases and J by 4 bases, with 9 bases left in between.